A single T cell receptor (beta chain) is shown here with its context. The sample originates from a study of identical twins. Losses at the gene ends were 3 bases for V and 3 bases for J; bases not matched to a gene: 13. The CDR3 runs 16 residues. Germline loops: CDR1 DFQATT, CDR2 SNEGSKA (reference sequence). Each CDR3 protein gets one entry after TCRdb re-called the 5' RACE reads with MiXCR. Among about 660,000 distinct CDR3 sequences listed, over 8.5% were seen once. The same data also went into a second study, on yellow fever vaccine responses in identical twins.

The sequenced sample consisted of PBMCs. The chain recombines TRBV20-1 with TRBJ2-7; 8 bases line up with TRBD1. The TCR comes from a woman under 30 in good health. The CDR3 coding sequence is TGCAGTGCTAGGGGTCGAATCAGGGGGCTTGACTACGAGCAGTACTTC. Residues: CSARGRIRGLDYEQYF.